The rows below give T cell receptor beta chains drawn from one sample of a study of T-cell reconstitution after alpha-beta-depleted transplantation in children. TCRdb passed the PCR reads through MiXCR, listing each CDR3 protein once. Of about 58,000 distinct CDR3 sequences listed, 40% to 45% are singletons. This specimen consisted of PBMCs, mostly from graft donor cells, obtained 360 days after TCRalphabeta/CD19-depleted stem cell transplant. The receptors stem from a male patient under 18 who had a stem cell transplant for acute lymphoblastic leukemia, so the T cells may come from the graft donor. CDR3s include the opening cysteine and the closing phenylalanine or tryptophan. A D gene is named only where the DNA matches it firmly. Clone size appears in some rows only: once, few, many, or a class for an expanded clone.

clone_size	j_call	v_call	d_call	cdr3_aa	cdr3_nt
NA	TRBJ2-3	TRBV10-3	NA	CAISRETSSTDTQYF	TGTGCCATCAGTCGCGAGACTAGTAGCACAGATACGCAGTATTTT
NA	TRBJ2-1	TRBV28	TRBD2	CASSGGASGSYEQFF	TGTGCCAGCAGTGGGGGGGCTAGCGGGAGTTATGAGCAGTTCTTC
NA	TRBJ2-7	TRBV29-1	TRBD2	CSGRLAGSYEQYF	TGCAGCGGCCGACTAGCGGGATCCTACGAGCAGTACTTC
NA	TRBJ1-1	TRBV28	NA	CASGGPRLGTEAFF	TGTGCCAGCGGGGGACCCCGGCTGGGCACTGAAGCTTTCTTT
NA	TRBJ2-5	TRBV7-9	NA	CASSLVPAETQYF	TGTGCCAGCAGCTTGGTACCCGCGGAGACCCAGTACTTC
NA	TRBJ2-3	TRBV12-3/TRBV12-4	TRBD1	CASSRTGVTDTQYF	TGTGCCAGCAGTAGGACAGGGGTAACAGATACGCAGTATTTT
NA	TRBJ1-5	TRBV19	TRBD1	CASRGGQGTRGQPQHF	TGTGCCAGTAGAGGGGGACAGGGGACGCGTGGTCAGCCCCAGCATTTT
few	TRBJ2-5	TRBV29-1	NA	CSGPDAGGTQYF	TGCAGCGGTCCGGACGCAGGTGGGACCCAGTACTTC
few	TRBJ2-3	TRBV10-2	TRBD2	CASSESGTSRRTDTQYF	TGCGCCAGCAGTGAGTCCGGGACTAGCCGACGCACAGATACGCAGTATTTT
few	TRBJ2-3	TRBV19	NA	CASSMGPDTQYF	TGTGCCAGTAGTATGGGCCCAGATACGCAGTATTTT
once	TRBJ2-1	TRBV27	NA	CASSLSGAPLYNEQFF	TGTGCCAGCAGTTTATCTGGGGCCCCCCTCTACAATGAGCAGTTCTTC
NA	TRBJ1-5	TRBV27	NA	CASSLEGFNQPQHF	TGTGCCAGCAGTTTAGAGGGGTTCAATCAGCCCCAGCATTTT
few	TRBJ1-1	TRBV3-1	NA	CASSQGLTGTEAFF	TGTGCCAGCAGCCAAGGCTTGACGGGGACTGAAGCTTTCTTT
NA	TRBJ1-3	TRBV12-3/TRBV12-4	NA	CASSPRRTLYSGNTIYF	TGTGCCAGCAGCCCTCGACGCACGCTTTACTCTGGAAACACCATATATTTT
NA	TRBJ1-5	TRBV12-3/TRBV12-4	NA	CASSLDSSNQPQHF	TGTGCCAGCAGTTTGGACAGTAGCAATCAGCCCCAGCATTTT
NA	TRBJ2-3	TRBV5-1	NA	CASSLGTNTDTQYF	TGCGCCAGCAGCTTGGGGACAAACACAGATACGCAGTATTTT
few	TRBJ2-7	TRBV7-3	NA	CASSPISYEQYF	TGTGCCAGCAGTCCCATTTCCTACGAGCAGTACTTC
NA	TRBJ2-3	TRBV5-5	NA	CASSWWRSGDTQYF	TGTGCCAGCAGCTGGTGGAGGTCGGGAGATACGCAGTATTTT
few	TRBJ1-3	TRBV29-1	NA	CSVEPGISEVHF	TGCAGCGTTGAACCCGGCATCTCCGAAGTCCATTTT
NA	TRBJ2-7	TRBV3-1	TRBD1	CASTPGQGGSYEQYF	TGTGCCAGCACGCCGGGACAGGGGGGATCCTACGAGCAGTACTTC
NA	TRBJ2-1	TRBV5-1	NA	CASSLEAVLLGNEQFF	TGCGCCAGCAGCTTGGAAGCTGTTTTATTGGGCAATGAGCAGTTCTTC
few	TRBJ2-1	TRBV12-3/TRBV12-4	TRBD2	CASSTSGTSNEQFF	TGTGCCAGCAGTACCTCCGGGACTAGCAATGAGCAGTTCTTC
NA	TRBJ1-5	TRBV6-1	NA	CASAATDNQPQHF	TGTGCCAGCGCTGCGACGGACAATCAGCCCCAGCATTTT
NA	TRBJ2-7	TRBV6-2/TRBV6-3	TRBD2	CASSWGTSGIYEQYF	TGTGCCAGCAGTTGGGGGACTAGCGGGATCTACGAGCAGTACTTC
few	TRBJ1-4	TRBV7-9	NA	CASSITRGKLFF	TGTGCCAGCAGCATAACAAGAGGAAAACTGTTTTTT
NA	TRBJ2-1	TRBV28	NA	CASSLLTRVNEQFF	TGTGCCAGCAGTTTGCTTACTAGGGTCAATGAGCAGTTCTTC
NA	TRBJ2-7	TRBV7-2	NA	CASRGGRAHEQYF	TGTGCCAGCAGGGGGGGCAGGGCTCACGAGCAGTACTTC